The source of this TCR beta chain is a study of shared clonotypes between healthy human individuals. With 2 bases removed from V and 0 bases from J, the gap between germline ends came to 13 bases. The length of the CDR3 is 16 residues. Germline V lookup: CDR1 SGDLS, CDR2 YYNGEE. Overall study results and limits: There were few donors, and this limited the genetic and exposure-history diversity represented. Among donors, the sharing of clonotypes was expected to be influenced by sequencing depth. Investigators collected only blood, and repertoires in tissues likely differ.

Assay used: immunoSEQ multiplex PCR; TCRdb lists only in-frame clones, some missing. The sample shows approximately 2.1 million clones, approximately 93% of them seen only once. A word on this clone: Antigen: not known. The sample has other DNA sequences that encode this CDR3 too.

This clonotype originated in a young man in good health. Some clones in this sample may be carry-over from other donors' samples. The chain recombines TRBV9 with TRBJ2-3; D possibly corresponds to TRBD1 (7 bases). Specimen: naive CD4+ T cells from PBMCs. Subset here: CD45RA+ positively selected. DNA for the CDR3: TGTGCCAGCAGCGTCGCAGGGGGGCCGAGCACAGATACGCAGTATTTT. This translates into CASSVAGGPSTDTQYF.